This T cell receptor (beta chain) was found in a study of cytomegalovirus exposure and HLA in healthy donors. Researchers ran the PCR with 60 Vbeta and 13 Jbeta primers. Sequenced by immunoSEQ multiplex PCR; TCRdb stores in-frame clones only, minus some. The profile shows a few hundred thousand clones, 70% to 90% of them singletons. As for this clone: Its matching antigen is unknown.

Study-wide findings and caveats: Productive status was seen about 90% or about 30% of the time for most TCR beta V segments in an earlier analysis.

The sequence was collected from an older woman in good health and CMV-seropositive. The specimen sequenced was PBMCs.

This chain's CDR3 is CASSLGHTTGYGYTF. CDR3 DNA: TGTGCCAGCAGCTTAGGGCACACAACGGGATATGGCTACACCTTC. The chain couples TRBV7-9 to TRBJ1-2; D gene ambiguous. The CDR3 length is 15 residues. Trimming removed 1 base at V and 5 bases at J, with 14 bases between. The V gene's germline CDR1 is SEHNR and CDR2 FQNEAQ (reference sequence).